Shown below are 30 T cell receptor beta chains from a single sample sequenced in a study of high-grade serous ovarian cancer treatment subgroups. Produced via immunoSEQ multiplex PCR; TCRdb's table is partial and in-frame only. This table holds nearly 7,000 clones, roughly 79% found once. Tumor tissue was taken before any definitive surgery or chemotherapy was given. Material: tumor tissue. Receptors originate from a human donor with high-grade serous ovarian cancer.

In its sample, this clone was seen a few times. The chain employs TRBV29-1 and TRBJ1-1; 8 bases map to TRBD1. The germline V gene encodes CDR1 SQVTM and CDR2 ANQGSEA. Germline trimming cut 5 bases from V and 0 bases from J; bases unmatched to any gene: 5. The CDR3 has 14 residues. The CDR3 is CSVRQGPVNTEAFF. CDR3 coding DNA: TGCAGCGTTCGACAGGGGCCGGTGAACACTGAAGCTTTCTTT.

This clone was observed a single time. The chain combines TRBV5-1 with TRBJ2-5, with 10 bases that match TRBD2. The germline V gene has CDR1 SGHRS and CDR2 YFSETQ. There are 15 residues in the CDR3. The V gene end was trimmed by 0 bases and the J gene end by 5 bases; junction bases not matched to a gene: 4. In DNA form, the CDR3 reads TGCGCCAGCAGCTTGGCAGCGGGGGGGCAGGAGACCCAGTACTTC. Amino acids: CASSLAAGGQETQYF. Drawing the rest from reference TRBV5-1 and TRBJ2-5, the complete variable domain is KAGVTQTPRYLIKTRGQQVTLSCSPISGHRSVSWYQQTPGQGLQFLFEYFSETQRNKGNFPGRFSGRQFSNSRSEMNVSTLELGDSALYLCASSLAAGGQETQYFGPGTRLLVL.

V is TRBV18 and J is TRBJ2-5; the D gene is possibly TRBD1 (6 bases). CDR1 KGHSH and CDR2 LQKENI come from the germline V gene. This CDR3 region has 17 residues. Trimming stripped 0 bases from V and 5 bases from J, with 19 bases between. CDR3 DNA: TGTGCCAGCTCACCACCCACAGGGCCCTTAATGGGGGAGACCCAGTACTTC. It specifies CASSPPTGPLMGETQYF.

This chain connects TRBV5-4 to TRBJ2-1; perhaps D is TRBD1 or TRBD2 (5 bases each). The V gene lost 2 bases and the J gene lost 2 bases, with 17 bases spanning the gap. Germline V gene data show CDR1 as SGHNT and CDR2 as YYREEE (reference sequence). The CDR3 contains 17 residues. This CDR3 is CASSLEGPRFAYNEQFF. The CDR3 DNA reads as TGTGCCAGCAGCTTAGAGGGGCCGCGGTTCGCCTACAATGAGCAGTTCTTC.

The CDR3 sequence: CASREYNEQFF. In DNA form, the CDR3 reads TGTGCCAGCAGGGAATACAATGAGCAGTTCTTC. The rearrangement uses TRBV2 and TRBJ2-1; no clear D gene. This CDR3 has 11 amino acids. V gave up 6 bases and J gave up 4 bases, with 4 bases separating them. Germline values: CDR1 SNHLY, CDR2 FYNNEI.

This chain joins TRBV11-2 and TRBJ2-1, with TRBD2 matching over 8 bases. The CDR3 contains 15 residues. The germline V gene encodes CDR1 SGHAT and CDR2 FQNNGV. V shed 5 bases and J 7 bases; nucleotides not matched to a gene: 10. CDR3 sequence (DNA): TGTGCCAGCAGCCTACAAGCGGGGGTGGGGAATGAGCAGTTCTTC. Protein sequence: CASSLQAGVGNEQFF.

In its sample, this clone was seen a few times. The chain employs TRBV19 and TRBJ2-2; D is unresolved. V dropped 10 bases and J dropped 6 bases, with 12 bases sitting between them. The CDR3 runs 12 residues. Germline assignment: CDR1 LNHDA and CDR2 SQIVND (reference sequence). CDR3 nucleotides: TGTGCCACCCCGGATGGCGCCGGGGAGCTGTTTTTT. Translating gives CATPDGAGELFF.

The chain's CDR3 is CASSELGSYEQYF. In DNA, the CDR3 is TGTGCCAGCAGTGAACTCGGTTCCTACGAGCAGTACTTC. This chain uses TRBV6-5 with TRBJ2-7; D uncertain. The germline V and J ends were trimmed by 5 bases and 1 base, with 9 bases remaining between them. Germline V gene lookup returns CDR1 MNHEY and CDR2 SVGAGI. This CDR3 region has 13 residues.

The CDR3 DNA reads as TGTGCCACCAGCAGGACAGGGACGAACACCGGGGAGCTGTTTTTT. Its translation: CATSRTGTNTGELFF. The chain uses TRBV15 and TRBJ2-2, with 7 bases fitting TRBD1. The V gene end was trimmed by 3 bases and the J gene end by 0 bases; junction bases not matched to a gene: 1. Germline lookup yields CDR1 LNHNV and CDR2 YYDKDF (reference sequence). The CDR3 has 15 amino acids.

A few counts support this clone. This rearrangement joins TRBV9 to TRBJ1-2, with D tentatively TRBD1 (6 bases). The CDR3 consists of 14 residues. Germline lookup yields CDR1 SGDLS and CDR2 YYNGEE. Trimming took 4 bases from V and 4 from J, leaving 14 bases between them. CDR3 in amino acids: CASSPQTGTYGYTF. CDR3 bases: TGTGCCAGCAGCCCCCAAACAGGGACCTATGGCTACACCTTC.

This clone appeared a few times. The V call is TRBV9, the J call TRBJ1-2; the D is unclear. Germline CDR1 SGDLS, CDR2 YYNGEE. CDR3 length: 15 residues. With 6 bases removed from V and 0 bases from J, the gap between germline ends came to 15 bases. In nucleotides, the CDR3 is TGTGCCAGCACCGACAATGTGAGGTCTAACTATGGCTACACCTTC. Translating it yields CASTDNVRSNYGYTF.

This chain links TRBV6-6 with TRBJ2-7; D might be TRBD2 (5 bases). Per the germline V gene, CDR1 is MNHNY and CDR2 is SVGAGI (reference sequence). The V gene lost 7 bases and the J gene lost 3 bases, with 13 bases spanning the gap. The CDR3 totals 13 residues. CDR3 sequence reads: CASNRDSFYEQYF. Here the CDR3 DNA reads TGTGCCAGCAACCGGGATTCGTTCTACGAGCAGTACTTC.

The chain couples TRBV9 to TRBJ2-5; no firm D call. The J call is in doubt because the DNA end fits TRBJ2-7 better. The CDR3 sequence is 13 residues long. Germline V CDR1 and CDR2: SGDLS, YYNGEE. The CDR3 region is CASSVNSHYEQYF. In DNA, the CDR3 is TGTGCCAGCAGCGTCAACAGCCACTACGAGCAGTACTTC.

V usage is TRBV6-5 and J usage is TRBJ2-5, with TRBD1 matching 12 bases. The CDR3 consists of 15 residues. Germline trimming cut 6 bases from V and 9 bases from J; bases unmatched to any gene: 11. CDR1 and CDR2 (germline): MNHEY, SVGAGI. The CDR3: CASRRDRGPFWAQYF. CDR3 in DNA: TGTGCCAGCAGGAGGGACAGGGGGCCGTTCTGGGCCCAGTACTTC.

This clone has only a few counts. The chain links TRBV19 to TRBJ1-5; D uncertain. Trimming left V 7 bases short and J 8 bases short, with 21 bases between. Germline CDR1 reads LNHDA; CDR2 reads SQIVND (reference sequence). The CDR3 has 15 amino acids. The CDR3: CASTKNGQYTEPQHF. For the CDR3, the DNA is TGTGCCAGTACAAAGAACGGGCAATACACTGAGCCCCAGCATTTT.

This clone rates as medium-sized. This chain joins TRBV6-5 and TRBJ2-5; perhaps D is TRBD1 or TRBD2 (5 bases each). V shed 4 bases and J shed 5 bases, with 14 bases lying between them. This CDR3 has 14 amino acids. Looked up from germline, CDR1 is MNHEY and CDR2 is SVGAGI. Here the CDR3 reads CASSSLPEGETQYF. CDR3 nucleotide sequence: TGTGCCAGCAGTTCTTTACCAGAGGGGGAGACCCAGTACTTC.

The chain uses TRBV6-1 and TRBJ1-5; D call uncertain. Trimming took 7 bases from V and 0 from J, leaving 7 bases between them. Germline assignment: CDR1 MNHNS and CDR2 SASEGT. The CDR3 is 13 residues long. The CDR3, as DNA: TGTGCCAGCAACGAGTTTAGCAATCAGCCCCAGCATTTT. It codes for CASNEFSNQPQHF.

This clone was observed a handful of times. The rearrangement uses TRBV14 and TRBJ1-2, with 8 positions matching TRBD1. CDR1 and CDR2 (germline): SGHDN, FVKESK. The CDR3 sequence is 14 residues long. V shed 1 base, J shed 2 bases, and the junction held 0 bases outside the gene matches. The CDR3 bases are TGTGCCAGCAGCCAAGGACAGGGGAACTATGGCTACACCTTC. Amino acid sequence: CASSQGQGNYGYTF.

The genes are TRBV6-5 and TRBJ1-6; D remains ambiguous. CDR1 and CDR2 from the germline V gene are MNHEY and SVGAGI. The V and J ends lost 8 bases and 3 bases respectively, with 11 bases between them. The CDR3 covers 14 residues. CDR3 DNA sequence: TGTGCCAGCGCCGAGGGAAACTATAATTCACCCCTCCACTTT. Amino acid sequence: CASAEGNYNSPLHF.

This CDR3 reads CASSLLGQGHGYTF. CDR3 bases: TGTGCCAGCAGTTTATTAGGGCAGGGCCATGGCTACACCTTC. This chain joins TRBV27 and TRBJ1-2; D possibly corresponds to TRBD1 (5 bases). The germline CDR1 and CDR2 sequences are MNHEY and SMNVEV (reference sequence). The CDR3 covers 14 residues. V lost 1 base and J lost 6, with 12 bases in between.

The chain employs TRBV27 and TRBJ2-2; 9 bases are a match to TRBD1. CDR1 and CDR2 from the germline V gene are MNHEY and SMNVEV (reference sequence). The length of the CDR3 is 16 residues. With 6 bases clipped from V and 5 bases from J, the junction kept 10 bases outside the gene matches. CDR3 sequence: CASRLAGTGRTGELFF. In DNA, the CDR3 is TGTGCCAGCAGGCTCGCCGGGACAGGGCGAACCGGGGAGCTGTTTTTT.

The CDR3 here is CASSLGPTGNNSPLHF. The CDR3 DNA reads TGTGCCAGCAGCTTAGGGCCGACGGGGAATAATTCACCCCTCCACTTT. V gene TRBV7-2 combines with J gene TRBJ1-6; D is ambiguous. V was clipped by 1 base and J by 5 bases, with 12 bases between them. CDR1 is SGHTA and CDR2 is FQGNSA in the germline V gene. The CDR3 is 16 residues long.

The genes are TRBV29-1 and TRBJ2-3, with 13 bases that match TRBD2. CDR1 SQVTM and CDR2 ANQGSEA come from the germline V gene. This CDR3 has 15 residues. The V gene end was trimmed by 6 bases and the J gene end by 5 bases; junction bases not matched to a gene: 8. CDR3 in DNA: TGCAGCGTCGTCAGGACTAGCGGGGGAGGAGATACGCAGTATTTT. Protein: CSVVRTSGGGDTQYF.

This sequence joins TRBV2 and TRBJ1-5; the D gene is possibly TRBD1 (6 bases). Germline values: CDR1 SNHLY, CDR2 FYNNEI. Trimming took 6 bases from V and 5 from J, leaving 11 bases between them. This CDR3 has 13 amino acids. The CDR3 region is CASRGQIHQPQHF. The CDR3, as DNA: TGTGCCAGCAGGGGACAAATCCATCAGCCCCAGCATTTT.

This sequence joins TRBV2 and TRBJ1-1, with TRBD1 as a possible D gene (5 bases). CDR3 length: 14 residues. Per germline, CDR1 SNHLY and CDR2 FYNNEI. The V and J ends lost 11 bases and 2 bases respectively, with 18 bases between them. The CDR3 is CAQTGGAANTEAFF. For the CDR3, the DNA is TGTGCCCAAACCGGAGGGGCCGCTAACACTGAAGCTTTCTTT.

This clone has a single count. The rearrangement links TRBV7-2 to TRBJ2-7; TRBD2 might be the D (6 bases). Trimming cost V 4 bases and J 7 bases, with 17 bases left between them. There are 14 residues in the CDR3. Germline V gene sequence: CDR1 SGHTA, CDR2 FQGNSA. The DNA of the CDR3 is TGTGCCAGCAGCTCCGGGACTCACATTAGAGAGCAGTACTTC. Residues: CASSSGTHIREQYF.

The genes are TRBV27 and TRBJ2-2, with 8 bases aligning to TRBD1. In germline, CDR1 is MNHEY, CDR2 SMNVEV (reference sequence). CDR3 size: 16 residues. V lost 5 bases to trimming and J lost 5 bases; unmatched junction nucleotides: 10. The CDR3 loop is CASSLWTGTATGELFF. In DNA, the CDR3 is TGTGCCAGCAGTCTCTGGACAGGGACGGCGACCGGGGAGCTGTTTTTT.

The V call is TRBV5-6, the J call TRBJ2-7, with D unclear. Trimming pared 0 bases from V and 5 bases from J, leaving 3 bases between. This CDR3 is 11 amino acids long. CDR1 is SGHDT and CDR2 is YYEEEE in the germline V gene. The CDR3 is CASSLGHEQYF. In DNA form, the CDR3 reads TGTGCCAGCAGCTTGGGACACGAGCAGTACTTC.

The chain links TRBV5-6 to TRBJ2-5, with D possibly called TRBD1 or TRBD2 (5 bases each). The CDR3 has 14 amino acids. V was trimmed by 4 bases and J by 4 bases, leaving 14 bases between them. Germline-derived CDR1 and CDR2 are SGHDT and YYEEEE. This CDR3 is CASSPSGRIETQYF. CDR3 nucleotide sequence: TGTGCCAGCAGCCCCTCGGGACGGATAGAGACCCAGTACTTC.

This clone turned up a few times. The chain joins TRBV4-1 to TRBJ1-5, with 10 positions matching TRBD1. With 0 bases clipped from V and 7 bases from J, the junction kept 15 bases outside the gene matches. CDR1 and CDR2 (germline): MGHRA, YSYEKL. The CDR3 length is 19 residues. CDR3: CASSQDPFRQGAPRQPQHF. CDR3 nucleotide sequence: TGCGCCAGCAGCCAAGATCCGTTCCGACAGGGGGCGCCCAGGCAGCCCCAGCATTTT.